This T cell receptor (beta chain) comes out of a study of control samples from healthy donors and cancer patients. V was pared by 6 bases and J by 0 bases, with 5 bases between. The CDR3 has 12 residues. Clones were sequenced by immunoSEQ multiplex PCR, and TCRdb holds only the in-frame ones, with some missing. The sample holds roughly 130,000 clones; about nine tenths are singletons and the top ten take roughly 9%. This clonotype originated in a woman aged 25 to 45 in good health. The chain joins TRBV12-3 or TRBV12-4 to TRBJ1-1, with D unresolved. The sample taken for sequencing was blood. The CDR3 DNA is TGTGCCAGCAGGTTACTGAACACTGAAGCTTTCTTT. Translated: CASRLLNTEAFF.